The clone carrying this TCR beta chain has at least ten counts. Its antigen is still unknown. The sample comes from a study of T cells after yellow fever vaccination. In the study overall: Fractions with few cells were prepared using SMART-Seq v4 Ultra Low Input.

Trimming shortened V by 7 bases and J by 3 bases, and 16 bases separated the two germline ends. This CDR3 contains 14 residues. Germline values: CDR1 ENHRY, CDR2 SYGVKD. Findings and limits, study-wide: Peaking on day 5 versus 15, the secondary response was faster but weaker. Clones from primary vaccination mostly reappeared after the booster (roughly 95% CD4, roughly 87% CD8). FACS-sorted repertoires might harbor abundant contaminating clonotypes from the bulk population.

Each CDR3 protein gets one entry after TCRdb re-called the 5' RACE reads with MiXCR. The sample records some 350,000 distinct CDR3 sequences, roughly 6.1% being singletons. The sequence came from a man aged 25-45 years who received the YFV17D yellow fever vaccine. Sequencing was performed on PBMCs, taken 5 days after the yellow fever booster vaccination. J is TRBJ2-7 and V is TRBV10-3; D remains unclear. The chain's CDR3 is CAITDRRNHYEQYF. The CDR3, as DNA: TGTGCCATCACCGATCGGCGAAATCACTACGAGCAGTACTTC.